Following are 27 T cell receptor beta chains from one sample sequenced in a study of response to subunit inactivated influenza vaccine. MiXCR, applied by TCRdb to the RT-PCR reads, yields one record per CDR3 protein. Of approximately 520,000 distinct CDR3 sequences listed, roughly 25% are singletons. The material was CD4+ T cells sorted from PBMCs, obtained roughly 5 days after vaccination. The receptors stem from a man aged 50 to 59 who received an inactivated influenza vaccine.

The sample holds a few counts of this clonotype. The gene calls are TRBV7-8 and TRBJ2-1, with 7 bases that match TRBD2. CDR1 and CDR2 (germline): SGHVS, FQNEAQ. This CDR3 is 16 amino acids long. V trimming: 5 bases; J trimming: 2 bases; junction bases outside the gene matches: 9. This chain's CDR3 is CASSPIVSGAYNEQFF. The CDR3 DNA reads TGTGCCAGCAGCCCCATTGTGAGCGGGGCCTACAATGAGCAGTTCTTC.

The chain combines TRBV12-3 or TRBV12-4 with TRBJ2-3; a possible D gene is TRBD2 (5 bases). This CDR3 comprises 14 residues. V was clipped by 5 bases and J by 3 bases, with 12 bases between them. The CDR3 DNA reads TGTGCCAGCAGTCCTCTTACTAGAACAGATACGCAGTATTTT. Protein: CASSPLTRTDTQYF.

The chain recombines TRBV24-1 with TRBJ2-3, with 7 bases fitting TRBD2. The V and J ends lost 7 bases and 2 bases, in that order; junction bases with no gene match: 8. Germline V CDR1 and CDR2: KGHDR, SFDVKD. The CDR3 consists of 15 residues. CDR3 coding DNA: TGTGCCACCAGCGCGACTAGCAGACACACAGATACGCAGTATTTT. Translating gives CATSATSRHTDTQYF.

The chain uses TRBV5-1 and TRBJ2-3, with D possibly TRBD1 on 6 matching bases. Trimming removed 1 base from V and 0 bases from J, with 9 bases in between. This CDR3 is 15 amino acids long. Germline-derived CDR1 and CDR2 are SGHRS and YFSETQ. The CDR3 reads CASSLMGQSTDTQYF. DNA for the CDR3: TGCGCCAGCAGCTTGATGGGACAAAGCACAGATACGCAGTATTTT.

This chain uses TRBV5-1 with TRBJ2-3; D uncertain. In germline, CDR1 is SGHRS, CDR2 YFSETQ. There are 11 residues in the CDR3. Trimming stripped 5 bases from V and 5 bases from J, with 6 bases between. As DNA, the CDR3 is TGCGCCAGCAGAGCACAAGATACGCAGTATTTT. This encodes CASRAQDTQYF.

The chain combines TRBV2 with TRBJ2-6; D is ambiguous. The length of the CDR3 is 16 residues. Germline V gives CDR1 SNHLY, CDR2 FYNNEI. V gave up 5 bases and J gave up 0 bases, with 11 bases separating them. CDR3 amino acids: CASSWQVNSGANVLTF. The CDR3 DNA is TGTGCCAGCAGTTGGCAGGTCAACTCTGGGGCCAACGTCCTGACTTTC.

The chain employs TRBV7-8 and TRBJ2-7; 7 nucleotides agree with TRBD1. Germline CDR1 SGHVS, CDR2 FQNEAQ. The CDR3 runs to 15 residues. Losses at the gene ends were 5 bases for V and 4 bases for J; bases not matched to a gene: 11. The CDR3 coding sequence is TGTGCCAGCAGCCTCATGCCGGGACAGAAATACGAGCAGTACTTC. The encoded protein is CASSLMPGQKYEQYF.

The rearrangement links TRBV12-3 or TRBV12-4 to TRBJ2-1, with 12 bases lining up with TRBD2. Trimming removed 3 bases from V and 9 bases from J; junction bases left unmatched: 6. The CDR3 spans 15 residues. In nucleotides, the CDR3 is TGTGCCAGCAGTTTCGGACTAGCGGGGTTGTTTGAGCAGTTCTTC. Its translation is CASSFGLAGLFEQFF.

This clonotype was picked up a small number of times. The chain joins TRBV10-3 to TRBJ2-7; tentative D call: TRBD1 (6 bases). This CDR3 contains 12 residues. Germline lookup yields CDR1 ENHRY and CDR2 SYGVKD. V was shortened by 10 bases and J by 0 bases, with 10 bases between the two germline ends. The CDR3 loop reads CATSDSSYEQYF. The CDR3 DNA reads as TGTGCCACCTCGGACAGCTCCTACGAGCAGTACTTC.

Only a few counts were recorded for this clonotype. This chain connects TRBV11-2 to TRBJ2-5; D is possibly TRBD1 or TRBD2 (5 bases each). Germline V gives CDR1 SGHAT, CDR2 FQNNGV. V was trimmed by 0 bases and J by 5 bases, leaving 25 bases between them. This CDR3 spans 19 amino acids. In DNA form, the CDR3 reads TGTGCCAGCAGCTTAGAGGGACCCGCCATGTGGGTGCCCGACGAGACCCAGTACTTC. Translated, it gives CASSLEGPAMWVPDETQYF.

This clonotype was seen a few times. This chain links TRBV20-1 with TRBJ2-7; 7 nucleotides align to TRBD2. Germline V gene sequence: CDR1 DFQATT, CDR2 SNEGSKA (reference sequence). The CDR3 sequence is 14 residues long. Trimming cost V 3 bases and J 4 bases; bases outside gene matches: 9. DNA of the CDR3: TGCAGTGCTAGTCGGGGGGATCTTGGGTACGAGCAGTACTTC. Translating gives CSASRGDLGYEQYF.

There are a few counts of this clonotype. The rearrangement uses TRBV11-2 and TRBJ2-6, with 7 bases matching TRBD1. The CDR3 loop spans 16 amino acids. Germline lookup yields CDR1 SGHAT and CDR2 FQNNGV. With V trimmed by 5 bases and J by 0 bases, 4 bases remained unmatched. DNA of the CDR3: TGTGCCAGCAGCCCGACAGGGAACTCTGGGGCCAACGTCCTGACTTTC. Protein product: CASSPTGNSGANVLTF.

J is TRBJ1-4 and V is TRBV30, with 8 bases lining up with TRBD1. Germline values: CDR1 GTSNPN, CDR2 SVGIG (reference sequence). There are 14 residues in the CDR3. J was trimmed by 13 bases and V by 4 bases; bases with no gene match: 14. Written as DNA, the CDR3 is TGTGCCTGGAATCAGGCCGGGACAGGAAGGGGACTGTTTTTT. It translates to CAWNQAGTGRGLFF.

This sequence joins TRBV4-3 and TRBJ2-6; weak D call: TRBD2 (6 bases). Germline CDR1 and CDR2: LGHNA and YSLEER. V shed 6 bases and J shed 2 bases, with 14 bases lying between them. This CDR3 spans 16 amino acids. The CDR3 here is CASSRGGVAGANVLTF. The CDR3 DNA reads as TGCGCCAGCAGTCGCGGCGGGGTGGCTGGGGCCAACGTCCTGACTTTC.

This chain connects TRBV12-3 or TRBV12-4 to TRBJ1-6; D might be TRBD1 (6 bases). The CDR3 consists of 13 residues. The V end lost 7 bases, the J end lost 8 bases, and 12 bases lay between the germline ends. The CDR3 DNA follows: TGTGCCAGCAACCCGACAGGCTATTCACCCCTCCACTTT. This sequence encodes CASNPTGYSPLHF.

This clonotype has more than one count but fewer than ten. The chain joins TRBV5-1 to TRBJ2-1, with TRBD2 identical over 7 bases. Germline CDR1 reads SGHRS; CDR2 reads YFSETQ. The CDR3 consists of 15 residues. The J segment lost 6 bases and the V segment lost 3 bases, leaving 9 bases of the junction unmatched. CDR3: CASSWGGGSANEQFF. Written as DNA, the CDR3 is TGCGCCAGCAGCTGGGGCGGGGGATCGGCCAATGAGCAGTTCTTC.

This sequence joins TRBV4-2 and TRBJ2-5; TRBD1 aligns across 7 bases. V dropped 0 bases and J dropped 4; count of bases not matched to a gene: 11. The CDR3 is 17 residues long. Germline CDR1 and CDR2: LGHNA and YNFKEQ. The CDR3 region is CASSQELRATGPETQYF. As DNA, the CDR3 is TGTGCCAGCAGCCAAGAACTCCGTGCGACAGGGCCAGAGACCCAGTACTTC.

This chain connects TRBV20-1 to TRBJ2-7; 10 nucleotides align to TRBD2. After removal of 1 base from V and 7 bases from J, the junction contained 7 bases not matched to a gene. CDR1 is DFQATT, CDR2 SNEGSKA, per germline (reference sequence). The CDR3 loop spans 14 amino acids. The CDR3 DNA follows: TGCAGTGCTAGAGTGCCAGCGGGAGGGCAAGAGCAGTACTTC. This translates into CSARVPAGGQEQYF.

The chain combines TRBV5-1 with TRBJ2-1; TRBD2 agrees at 8 bases. Trimming cost V 5 bases and J 0 bases; bases outside gene matches: 4. The CDR3 covers 15 residues. Germline assignment: CDR1 SGHRS and CDR2 YFSETQ. DNA of the CDR3: TGCGCCAGCAGACGGGAGGGAAGCTCCTACAATGAGCAGTTCTTC. This codes for CASRREGSSYNEQFF.

This clonotype was found a few times. The rearrangement links TRBV24-1 to TRBJ2-5; 13 bases fit TRBD2. Germline V gene lookup returns CDR1 KGHDR and CDR2 SFDVKD. This CDR3 region has 16 residues. Trimming took 3 bases from V and 4 from J; bases not matched to a gene: 4. CDR3 coding DNA: TGTGCCACCAGTGATCCAGGGACTAGCGGGACAGAGACCCAGTACTTC. Translation: CATSDPGTSGTETQYF.

The chain employs TRBV2 and TRBJ2-6; TRBD1 aligns across 8 bases. This CDR3 comprises 16 residues. Trimming at V came to 6 bases and at J to 0 bases, leaving 4 bases not matched to a gene. Per germline, CDR1 SNHLY and CDR2 FYNNEI. This CDR3 is CASSKDRASGANVLTF. DNA of the CDR3: TGTGCCAGCAGCAAGGACAGGGCCTCTGGGGCCAACGTCCTGACTTTC.

Details on this clonotype: A much more abundant neighbour one base away suggests this may be a read error. Here the CDR3 omits its conserved ending phenylalanine or tryptophan, so a read error is the likely source. This chain connects TRBV29-1 to TRBJ2-7; TRBD1 agrees at 11 bases. The CDR3 extends over 15 amino acids. The germline gives CDR1 SQVTM, CDR2 ANQGSEA. The J segment lost 0 bases and the V segment lost 0 bases, leaving 1 base of the junction unmatched. The CDR3 reads CSVEEGTGGSYEQYL. The DNA of the CDR3 is TGCAGCGTTGAAGAAGGGACAGGGGGCTCCTACGAGCAGTACCTC.

The chain joins TRBV4-3 to TRBJ2-7; D perhaps matches TRBD1 (7 bases). The CDR3 has 16 amino acids. V was pared by 5 bases and J by 4 bases, with 21 bases between. The germline V gene has CDR1 LGHNA and CDR2 YSLEER. CDR3 region: CASSAEGGGSLYEQYF. The CDR3 DNA is TGCGCCAGCAGCGCCGAAGGAGGGGGCAGCTTATACGAGCAGTACTTC.

This clonotype showed up many times. J is TRBJ2-3 and V is TRBV29-1, with 10 bases aligning to TRBD2. The CDR3 totals 15 residues. Germline-derived CDR1 and CDR2 are SQVTM and ANQGSEA. V shed 4 bases, J shed 5 bases, and the junction held 9 bases outside the gene matches. The CDR3 DNA reads TGCAGCGTTGGGACTAGCGGAGCCCTGGGAGATACGCAGTATTTT. Amino acid sequence: CSVGTSGALGDTQYF.

This clonotype occurred a few times. The rearrangement links TRBV18 to TRBJ1-1; maybe TRBD1 (5 bases). V lost 4 bases and J lost 6, with 18 bases in between. Germline V gene sequence: CDR1 KGHSH, CDR2 LQKENI. The CDR3 is 15 amino acids. The CDR3 DNA is TGTGCCAGCTCACTCCCGGGGGGGGTGAAGGCTGAAGCTTTCTTT. This translates into CASSLPGGVKAEAFF.

This clonotype was seen more than once but under ten times. The chain is built from TRBV20-1 and TRBJ2-7; D ambiguous. V was cut by 5 bases and J by 0 bases, with 11 bases left in between. The V gene's germline CDR1 is DFQATT and CDR2 SNEGSKA (reference sequence). CDR3 length: 13 amino acids. In nucleotides, the CDR3 is TGCAGTGCTGGCGGCGGTCACTCCTACGAGCAGTACTTC. Translation gives CSAGGGHSYEQYF.

This clonotype has only one observation. Here the CDR3 reads CASSPAGPAGQETQYF. The CDR3 DNA follows: TGTGCCAGCAGCCCCGCGGGCCCAGCGGGCCAAGAGACCCAGTACTTC. V gene TRBV28 combines with J gene TRBJ2-5; D perhaps matches TRBD2 (6 bases). The CDR3 has 16 amino acids. The ends were cut back, 6 bases at V and 1 base at J, with 18 bases in the middle. CDR1 and CDR2 (germline): MDHEN, SYDVKM. Drawing the rest from reference TRBV28 and TRBJ2-5, the complete variable domain is DVKVTQSSRYLVKRTGEKVFLECVQDMDHENMFWYRQDPGLGLRLIYFSYDVKMKEKGDIPEGYSVSREKKERFSLILESASTNQTSMYLCASSPAGPAGQETQYFGPGTRLLVL.